The rows below give T cell receptor beta chains drawn from one sample of a study of blood T cell repertoires in COVID-19. The table came from immunoSEQ multiplex PCR; TCRdb's copy has only in-frame clones and leaves some out. The repertoire consists of about 75,000 clones, with approximately 79% occurring once and the leading ten covering 2% to 3%. Sequencing was performed on peripheral blood. All receptors come from a human donor with acute or convalescent COVID-19. The donor label of this sample is uncertain. The CDR3 runs from the conserved cysteine through the conserved F or W. The order of the fields is D gene, V gene, clone size, CDR3 protein. A D gene is named only where the DNA matches it firmly. Size values are once, few and many counts, or a class for expanded clones, and some rows have none.

TRBD1 | TRBV7-2 | few | CASSFRTGGYEQYF
NA | TRBV5-1 | NA | CASSSAGQRTDTQYF
NA | TRBV28 | NA | CASRPPRVGSPLHF
TRBD1 | TRBV19 | few | CASSATRDRVNSPLHF
NA | TRBV7-9 | NA | CASSGTSYEQYF
TRBD2 | TRBV4-3 | NA | CASSQGLAGVSDTQYF
TRBD1 | TRBV7-2 | NA | CASSPQQGFGNTIYF
TRBD1 | TRBV5-6 | NA | CASRLTGAGYVAFF
TRBD1 | TRBV6-5 | once | CASRTDRPTGELFF
NA | TRBV3-1/TRBV3-2 | NA | CASSQEGLGGYEQYF
NA | TRBV14 | NA | CASSQVAVNSPLHF
NA | TRBV7-9 | NA | CASSLGGSRETQYF
NA | TRBV28 | NA | CASSRSILAKNIQYF
NA | TRBV30 | NA | CAWSNQFLPLHF
NA | TRBV6-2/TRBV6-3 | NA | CASSYSGGTEAFF
NA | TRBV6-5 | NA | CASSLNTGELFF
NA | TRBV5-1 | NA | CASSLAQGSGTEAFF
TRBD2 | TRBV30 | NA | CAWSSGTSGRLETQYF
NA | TRBV16 | NA | CASSQGPLLDPTTNTIYF
NA | TRBV5-1 | NA | CASNLGTANYGYTF